This passage covers 7 T cell receptor beta chains from one sample sequenced in a study of T-cell memory formation after mild COVID-19. From the 5' RACE reads, TCRdb called clonotypes with MiXCR, one entry per CDR3 protein. This sample has some 200,000 distinct CDR3 sequences, with roughly 23% found just once. The sample was PBMCs or a T cell subset sorted from them (not recorded which). Receptor source: an adult woman who had mild COVID-19 (a few samples of this study predate the infection). Cell type and time point are not known.

Only a few counts were recorded for this clonotype. The rearrangement joins TRBV27 to TRBJ2-5, with 12 bases fitting TRBD2. Trimming cost V 0 bases and J 5 bases; bases outside gene matches: 1. CDR1 and CDR2 (germline): MNHEY, SMNVEV (reference sequence). The CDR3 runs 15 residues. CDR3 DNA sequence: TGTGCCAGCAGTTTATCGACTAGCGGGGGCGAGACCCAGTACTTC. Translating gives CASSLSTSGGETQYF.

The V call is TRBV15, the J call TRBJ1-2; D gene unclear. The V and J ends lost 4 bases and 7 bases respectively, with 19 bases between them. The CDR3 runs 15 residues. Germline V lookup: CDR1 LNHNV, CDR2 YYDKDF (reference sequence). CDR3 nucleotides: TGTGCCACCAGCATCCCCGGGAATACGGCGGGTGGCTACACCTTC. Translation: CATSIPGNTAGGYTF.

The table lists this clonotype with a count of one. This sequence joins TRBV12-3 or TRBV12-4 and TRBJ1-1; TRBD1 matches at 10 bases. V was pared by 6 bases and J by 5 bases, with 6 bases of the junction left unmatched. This CDR3 spans 14 amino acids. The CDR3 is CASRPGTGATEAFF. The CDR3 DNA follows: TGTGCCAGCAGGCCCGGGACAGGGGCGACTGAAGCTTTCTTT.

This clonotype was observed a handful of times. This chain links TRBV7-2 with TRBJ2-3; D gene uncertain. Germline CDR1 SGHTA, CDR2 FQGNSA. This CDR3 has 16 residues. Deletions cut 8 bases from V and 2 bases from J, with 20 bases between. The chain's CDR3 is CASQSFLLESTDTQYF. The DNA of the CDR3 is TGTGCCAGCCAGAGCTTCCTTCTGGAGTCCACAGATACGCAGTATTTT.

The chain joins TRBV20-1 to TRBJ2-2; possible D gene TRBD1, 6 bases. This CDR3 has 16 residues. The ends were cut back, 0 bases at V and 3 bases at J, with 14 bases in the middle. Germline loops: CDR1 DFQATT, CDR2 SNEGSKA (reference sequence). This CDR3 reads CSARDHEQGYTGELFF. The CDR3 DNA is TGCAGTGCTAGAGACCACGAACAGGGATACACCGGGGAGCTGTTTTTT.

The chain carries TRBV5-1 and TRBJ1-1; 8 bases map to TRBD1. V lost 4 bases, J lost 4 bases, and 9 bases stayed unmatched. This CDR3 is 15 amino acids long. Germline V gene data show CDR1 as SGHRS and CDR2 as YFSETQ. CDR3 DNA sequence: TGCGCCAGCAGCAGCGACAGGGGCGGAGGCACTGAAGCTTTCTTT. Amino acid sequence: CASSSDRGGGTEAFF.

CDR3 loop: CSASQLRLGYSYNEQFF. The CDR3 DNA reads as TGCAGTGCTAGTCAACTAAGACTAGGGTACTCCTACAATGAGCAGTTCTTC. The chain couples TRBV20-1 to TRBJ2-1, with D tentatively TRBD2 (6 bases). There are 17 residues in the CDR3. Between the trimmed V and J ends, which lost 3 bases and 0 bases, there was a span of 18 bases. CDR1 is DFQATT, CDR2 SNEGSKA, per germline (reference sequence).